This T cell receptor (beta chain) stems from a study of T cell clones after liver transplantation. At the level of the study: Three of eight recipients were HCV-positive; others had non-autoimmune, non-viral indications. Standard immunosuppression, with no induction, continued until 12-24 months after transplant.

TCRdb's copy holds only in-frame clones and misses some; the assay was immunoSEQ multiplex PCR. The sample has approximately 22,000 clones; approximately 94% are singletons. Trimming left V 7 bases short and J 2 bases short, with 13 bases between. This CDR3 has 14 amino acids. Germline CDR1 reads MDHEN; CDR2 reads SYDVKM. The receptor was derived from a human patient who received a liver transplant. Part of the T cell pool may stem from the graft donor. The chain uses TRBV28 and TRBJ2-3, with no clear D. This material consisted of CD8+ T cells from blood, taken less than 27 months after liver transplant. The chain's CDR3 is CASTPLGSTDTQYF. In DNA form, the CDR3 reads TGTGCCAGCACTCCCCTTGGGTCCACAGATACGCAGTATTTT.